Listed below are T cell receptor beta chains from one sample, sequenced in a study of Ad26.COV2.S vaccination and SARS-CoV-2 variants. The method was immunoSEQ multiplex PCR; TCRdb's version includes in-frame clones alone and lacks a portion of them. This table has 360,000 or so clones, over 75% appearing once. The sample was peripheral blood, taken in a trial of Ad26.COV2.S vaccine versus placebo. The receptor source for this set is a person aged 18-65 years who received the Ad26.COV2.S COVID-19 vaccine or a placebo. Both conserved end residues are part of each CDR3. Each record gives: D gene, V gene, J gene, clone size, CDR3 DNA, CDR3 protein. D genes are given only for firm matches. Rows may omit the clone size; those that give it use once, few, many or a size class.

d_gene: -
v_gene: TRBV6-5
j_gene: TRBJ2-1
abundance: -
CDR3nt: TGTGCCAGCAGCCCCTTTAGGGGGGGCAACAATGAGCAGTTCTTC
CDR3aa: CASSPFRGGNNEQFF

d_gene: -
v_gene: TRBV5-5
j_gene: TRBJ2-3
abundance: -
CDR3nt: TGTGCCAGCAGCTTGTCGGCAGGGGTCCTCACGTATACGCAGTATTTT
CDR3aa: CASSLSAGVLTYTQYF

d_gene: TRBD2
v_gene: TRBV7-8
j_gene: TRBJ2-1
abundance: -
CDR3nt: TGTGCCAGCAGCTCGATAGCGGGAGTCGTCAATGAGCAGTTCTTC
CDR3aa: CASSSIAGVVNEQFF

d_gene: TRBD2
v_gene: TRBV28
j_gene: TRBJ2-7
abundance: -
CDR3nt: TGTGCCAGCAGTTTAGGGAGGGGTTCGTTCGACGAGCAGTACTTC
CDR3aa: CASSLGRGSFDEQYF

d_gene: TRBD1
v_gene: TRBV3-1/TRBV3-2
j_gene: TRBJ2-2
abundance: -
CDR3nt: TGTGCCATAGGACAGGGCGGGGAACTGTTTTTT
CDR3aa: CAIGQGGELFF

d_gene: -
v_gene: TRBV3-1/TRBV3-2
j_gene: TRBJ1-2
abundance: -
CDR3nt: TGTGCCAGCAGCCCGCGACGGAGCTATGGCTACACCTTC
CDR3aa: CASSPRRSYGYTF

d_gene: -
v_gene: TRBV5-1
j_gene: TRBJ2-1
abundance: -
CDR3nt: TGCGCCAGCAGCTTGGAAGTATCGGGAACCAATGAGCAGTTCTTC
CDR3aa: CASSLEVSGTNEQFF

d_gene: -
v_gene: TRBV5-1
j_gene: TRBJ1-1
abundance: once
CDR3nt: TGCGCCAGCCGAAACGGGGGACCCATGAACACTGAAGCTTTCTTT
CDR3aa: CASRNGGPMNTEAFF

d_gene: -
v_gene: TRBV3-1/TRBV3-2
j_gene: TRBJ2-3
abundance: -
CDR3nt: TGTGCCAGCAGCCAAGGGGTGGACACGCAGTATTTT
CDR3aa: CASSQGVDTQYF

d_gene: TRBD2
v_gene: TRBV9
j_gene: TRBJ2-1
abundance: -
CDR3nt: TGTGCCAGCAGCAAGGGACTAGCCCAAAGGGGTGAGCAGTTCTTC
CDR3aa: CASSKGLAQRGEQFF

d_gene: -
v_gene: TRBV4-3
j_gene: TRBJ2-6
abundance: many
CDR3nt: TGCGCCAGCAGCCAAGACTCAGGGGCTGGGGCCAACGTCCTGACTTTC
CDR3aa: CASSQDSGAGANVLTF

d_gene: -
v_gene: TRBV28
j_gene: TRBJ1-5
abundance: -
CDR3nt: TGTGCCAGCCATGCAGGGTGGTCGAGCAATCAGCCCCAGCATTTT
CDR3aa: CASHAGWSSNQPQHF

d_gene: -
v_gene: TRBV3-1/TRBV3-2
j_gene: TRBJ2-1
abundance: -
CDR3nt: TGTGCCAGCAGTAACACCTACAATGAGCAGTTCTTC
CDR3aa: CASSNTYNEQFF

d_gene: -
v_gene: TRBV6-1
j_gene: TRBJ2-4
abundance: once
CDR3nt: TGTGCCAGCAGTGAATATTCCGCGGGCAGGCTAGCCAAAAACATTCAGTACTTC
CDR3aa: CASSEYSAGRLAKNIQYF

d_gene: -
v_gene: TRBV5-1
j_gene: TRBJ2-7
abundance: -
CDR3nt: TGCGCCAGCAGCTTGGCCGTGGGGGGCTCGGGCGAGCAGTACTTC
CDR3aa: CASSLAVGGSGEQYF

d_gene: -
v_gene: TRBV29-1
j_gene: TRBJ1-1
abundance: -
CDR3nt: TGCAGCGTTGAACTCCAGGGAAACATGAACACTGAAGCTTTCTTT
CDR3aa: CSVELQGNMNTEAFF

d_gene: -
v_gene: TRBV4-1
j_gene: TRBJ1-4
abundance: -
CDR3nt: TGCGCCAGCAGCTATGGCGGGGGGGAGGAAAAACTGTTTTTT
CDR3aa: CASSYGGGEEKLFF

d_gene: -
v_gene: TRBV7-9
j_gene: TRBJ1-1
abundance: -
CDR3nt: TGTGCCAGCAGCTTAGAGCGGGGGATAAACACTGAAGCTTTCTTT
CDR3aa: CASSLERGINTEAFF

d_gene: -
v_gene: TRBV28
j_gene: TRBJ2-5
abundance: -
CDR3nt: TGTGCCACCGGAAGGCAAGAGACCCAGTACTTC
CDR3aa: CATGRQETQYF

d_gene: -
v_gene: TRBV19
j_gene: TRBJ2-7
abundance: -
CDR3nt: TGTGCCACCTCCTGGGGCAACTCCTACGAGCAGTACTTC
CDR3aa: CATSWGNSYEQYF

d_gene: -
v_gene: TRBV29-1
j_gene: TRBJ2-1
abundance: once
CDR3nt: TGCAGCGAAAGCGGGATCAACCAGGGGGGGTTCTTC
CDR3aa: CSESGINQGGFF

d_gene: -
v_gene: TRBV6-2/TRBV6-3
j_gene: TRBJ1-5
abundance: -
CDR3nt: TGTGCCAGCAGTTACGGGGGTTATCAGCCCCAGCATTTT
CDR3aa: CASSYGGYQPQHF

d_gene: TRBD1
v_gene: TRBV7-9
j_gene: TRBJ1-4
abundance: -
CDR3nt: TGTGCCAGCAGCTTGGGACAGGGAAATGAAAAACTGTTTTTT
CDR3aa: CASSLGQGNEKLFF

d_gene: -
v_gene: TRBV19
j_gene: TRBJ1-2
abundance: -
CDR3nt: TGTGCCAGTAGTATTGGTCCGGGCGAGGGGATCCACTACTATGGCTACACCTTC
CDR3aa: CASSIGPGEGIHYYGYTF

d_gene: -
v_gene: TRBV30
j_gene: TRBJ1-1
abundance: -
CDR3nt: TGTGCCTGGACTCTAACGGGGCCTTCCACGTTAGCTTTCTTT
CDR3aa: CAWTLTGPSTLAFF

d_gene: TRBD1
v_gene: TRBV27
j_gene: TRBJ2-1
abundance: -
CDR3nt: TGTGCCAGCGCTCATCACAGGGGTCGACGTCCTTCCAATGAGCAGTTCTTC
CDR3aa: CASAHHRGRRPSNEQFF

d_gene: TRBD1
v_gene: TRBV18
j_gene: TRBJ2-6
abundance: -
CDR3nt: TGTGCCAGCTCACAGTCACAGGGGGCCGGGGCCAACGTCCTGACTTTC
CDR3aa: CASSQSQGAGANVLTF

d_gene: TRBD1
v_gene: TRBV30
j_gene: TRBJ2-7
abundance: -
CDR3nt: TGTGCCTGGAGTGTCGGGGACAGGGTAGCGTACGAGCAGTACTTC
CDR3aa: CAWSVGDRVAYEQYF

d_gene: -
v_gene: TRBV6-5
j_gene: TRBJ2-7
abundance: -
CDR3nt: TGTGCCAGCAGTAAGGACTCACAGGAGACTTACGAGCAGTACTTC
CDR3aa: CASSKDSQETYEQYF

d_gene: -
v_gene: TRBV19
j_gene: TRBJ2-1
abundance: -
CDR3nt: TGTGCCACGAAAATGGGCCAGTACGGGGATGAGCAGTTCTTC
CDR3aa: CATKMGQYGDEQFF

d_gene: TRBD2
v_gene: TRBV5-6
j_gene: TRBJ2-3
abundance: -
CDR3nt: TGTGCCAGCAGCCACCTAGCGGGGAACACAGATACGCAGTATTTT
CDR3aa: CASSHLAGNTDTQYF

d_gene: -
v_gene: TRBV10-3
j_gene: TRBJ1-5
abundance: -
CDR3nt: TGTGCCATCAGCTCGGGACAAGGGGACCAATATAGCAATCAGCCCCAGCATTTT
CDR3aa: CAISSGQGDQYSNQPQHF

d_gene: -
v_gene: TRBV27
j_gene: TRBJ2-6
abundance: -
CDR3nt: TGTGCCAGCAGTATATCCCTCAGCCGAATGGGGCTCTCTGGGGCCAACGTCCTGACTTTC
CDR3aa: CASSISLSRMGLSGANVLTF

d_gene: TRBD1
v_gene: TRBV9
j_gene: TRBJ2-7
abundance: once
CDR3nt: TGTGCCAGCAGCGGAGAGGGACAGGGGGACGAGCAGTACTTC
CDR3aa: CASSGEGQGDEQYF

d_gene: -
v_gene: TRBV23-1
j_gene: TRBJ2-7
abundance: -
CDR3nt: TGCGCCAGCAGTCAATTAGAAGATCTCTACGAGCAGTACTTC
CDR3aa: CASSQLEDLYEQYF

d_gene: TRBD1
v_gene: TRBV29-1
j_gene: TRBJ1-2
abundance: -
CDR3nt: TGCAGCGTTGAAGGGACAGGGCCAACTAGGTCCTATGGCTACACCTTC
CDR3aa: CSVEGTGPTRSYGYTF

d_gene: -
v_gene: TRBV30
j_gene: TRBJ2-6
abundance: -
CDR3nt: TGTGCCTGGAGTGCCCGGACGGCCTCTGGGGCCAACGTCCTGACTTTC
CDR3aa: CAWSARTASGANVLTF

d_gene: -
v_gene: TRBV25-1
j_gene: TRBJ2-5
abundance: -
CDR3nt: TGTGCCAGCAGTGAAATGTGGTCGCGAGAGACCCAGTACTTC
CDR3aa: CASSEMWSRETQYF

d_gene: TRBD1
v_gene: TRBV11-3
j_gene: TRBJ2-5
abundance: -
CDR3nt: TGTGCCAGCAGCCGACAGGGTGGGGTGCAAGAGACCCAGTACTTC
CDR3aa: CASSRQGGVQETQYF

d_gene: -
v_gene: TRBV29-1
j_gene: TRBJ1-1
abundance: -
CDR3nt: TGCAGCGCGGGCGGTCGAGTGGAAGCTTTCTTT
CDR3aa: CSAGGRVEAFF

d_gene: TRBD2
v_gene: TRBV14
j_gene: TRBJ2-7
abundance: -
CDR3nt: TGTGCCAGCAGCCAATGGCCGGGGACTAGTTTTGCCGAGCAGTACTTC
CDR3aa: CASSQWPGTSFAEQYF

d_gene: -
v_gene: TRBV5-5
j_gene: TRBJ1-2
abundance: -
CDR3nt: TGTGCCAGCAGCTTGGCGGACCTATATGGCTACACCTTC
CDR3aa: CASSLADLYGYTF

d_gene: TRBD1
v_gene: TRBV6-6
j_gene: TRBJ2-5
abundance: -
CDR3nt: TGTGCCAGCAGTTACCCGACAGGGGTAAAAGAGACCCAGTACTTC
CDR3aa: CASSYPTGVKETQYF

d_gene: -
v_gene: TRBV6-1
j_gene: TRBJ1-5
abundance: -
CDR3nt: TGTGCCAGCAGTGAACGCGGGGGCAATCAGCCCCAGCATTTT
CDR3aa: CASSERGGNQPQHF

d_gene: -
v_gene: TRBV7-9
j_gene: TRBJ2-3
abundance: -
CDR3nt: TGTGCCAGCAGCGCCTTCCGGGACTTCAGCACAGATACGCAGTATTTT
CDR3aa: CASSAFRDFSTDTQYF

d_gene: TRBD2
v_gene: TRBV28
j_gene: TRBJ2-7
abundance: once
CDR3nt: TGTGCCAGCAGCTCCCCCCTTGGGACTAGCGGGAGTTTCGAGCAGTACTTC
CDR3aa: CASSSPLGTSGSFEQYF

d_gene: -
v_gene: TRBV5-1
j_gene: TRBJ1-3
abundance: -
CDR3nt: TGCGCCAGCAGCTTGGACAGGTGGGGGCCCGGAAACACCATATATTTT
CDR3aa: CASSLDRWGPGNTIYF

d_gene: -
v_gene: TRBV7-2
j_gene: TRBJ1-5
abundance: -
CDR3nt: TGTGCCAGCAGCGCTGTGGGCAATCAGCCCCAGCATTTT
CDR3aa: CASSAVGNQPQHF